This entry lists 14 T cell receptor beta chains sequenced from one sample in a study of T cells in Graves' hyperthyroidism and ophthalmopathy. The investigators amplified TCR beta CDR3 regions from RNA transcripts. The HTBI primer set drove a first-round RT-PCR of the TCR CDR3. A single record per CDR3 protein comes from TCRdb applying MiXCR to the multiplex PCR reads. The data show approximately 600,000 distinct CDR3 sequences, less than 25% seen once. The sequenced sample consisted of blood. The receptors stem from a man aged 30-40 years with Graves' ophthalmopathy.

In the case of this clonotype: A junction end diverges from the germline sequence, so it may reflect a read error. This chain joins TRBV5-1 and TRBJ2-2; D is ambiguous. Germline CDR1 SGHRS, CDR2 YFSETQ. The CDR3 has 15 residues. The CDR3 loop is CASRAALDGTAELFF. In DNA, the CDR3 is TGCGCCAGCAGGGCGGCCCTCGACGGCACCGCGGAGCTGTTTTTT.

This chain connects TRBV25-1 to TRBJ1-1, with D perhaps matching TRBD1 (6 bases). With 6 bases removed from V and 6 bases from J, the gap between germline ends came to 17 bases. The CDR3 length is 14 residues. Germline loops: CDR1 MGHDK, CDR2 SYGVNS. CDR3 nucleotide sequence: TGTGCCAGCAGCGGAACAGGGAGGGAAGCTGAAGCTTTCTTT. This translates into CASSGTGREAEAFF. Full variable domain (outside the CDR3, taken from reference TRBV25-1 and TRBJ1-1): EADIYQTPRYLVIGTGKKITLECSQTMGHDKMYWYQQDPGMELHLIHYSYGVNSTEKGDLSSESTVSRIRTEHFPLTLESARPSHTSQYLCASSGTGREAEAFFGQGTRLTVV.

The chain carries TRBV5-1 and TRBJ2-7; TRBD2 matches at 7 bases. This CDR3 comprises 15 residues. The ends lost 2 bases at V and 3 bases at J; junction bases unmatched: 8. Germline values: CDR1 SGHRS, CDR2 YFSETQ. The CDR3 DNA sequence: TGCGCCAGCAGCTTCGGTGCTAGCGGAAACTACGAGCAGTACTTC. Translation: CASSFGASGNYEQYF. Based on the CDR3 plus reference TRBV5-1 and TRBJ2-7, the full variable domain is KAGVTQTPRYLIKTRGQQVTLSCSPISGHRSVSWYQQTPGQGLQFLFEYFSETQRNKGNFPGRFSGRQFSNSRSEMNVSTLELGDSALYLCASSFGASGNYEQYFGPGTRLTVT.

This clonotype was seen repeatedly, ten times or more. The chain is built from TRBV12-3 or TRBV12-4 and TRBJ2-1, with 7 bases that match TRBD2. Trimming took 6 bases from V and 0 from J; bases not matched to a gene: 5. The CDR3 consists of 15 residues. The CDR3 region is CASSWGGSSYNEQFF. In nucleotides, the CDR3 is TGTGCCAGCAGCTGGGGAGGGAGCTCCTACAATGAGCAGTTCTTC.

The J gene is TRBJ2-3, the V gene TRBV9; D is unresolved. V was clipped by 0 bases and J by 3 bases, with 8 bases between them. The CDR3 has 14 amino acids. The germline V gene encodes CDR1 SGDLS and CDR2 YYNGEE. The CDR3 nucleotides read TGTGCCAGCAGCGTAGGCAGTTTAACAGATACGCAGTATTTT. Its protein is CASSVGSLTDTQYF.

This clonotype appeared a few times. The chain employs TRBV18 and TRBJ2-1; TRBD2 aligns across 8 bases. From germline, CDR1 is KGHSH and CDR2 LQKENI. The CDR3 covers 13 residues. V shed 8 bases, J shed 8 bases, and the junction held 8 bases outside the gene matches. This chain's CDR3 is CASKSGSRYEQFF. The CDR3 DNA reads as TGTGCCAGCAAAAGCGGGAGTAGGTATGAGCAGTTCTTC.

The genes are TRBV10-3 and TRBJ2-5; 10 bases map to TRBD2. Germline lookup yields CDR1 ENHRY and CDR2 SYGVKD. The CDR3 is 15 amino acids. V gave up 4 bases and J gave up 2 bases; unmatched junction bases: 4. The CDR3 DNA reads as TGTGCCATCAGTGGGACACTAGCGGGGCAAGAGACCCAGTACTTC. Its protein is CAISGTLAGQETQYF.

This clonotype has a single count. V is TRBV28 and J is TRBJ1-1; D is ambiguous. The V end lost 3 bases, the J end lost 0 bases, and 17 bases lay between the germline ends. Germline V lookup: CDR1 MDHEN, CDR2 SYDVKM. The CDR3 is 17 amino acids. CDR3 loop: CASSFFVRGSMNTEAFF. The CDR3 bases are TGTGCCAGCAGTTTTTTCGTTCGGGGTTCCATGAACACTGAAGCTTTCTTT.

The chain couples TRBV5-1 to TRBJ2-3, with a weak D call TRBD1 (6 bases). Trimming removed 1 base at V and 2 bases at J, with 11 bases between. CDR1 and CDR2 from the germline V gene are SGHRS and YFSETQ. This CDR3 region has 15 residues. DNA for the CDR3: TGCGCCAGCAGCTTGAGACAGGTCACCACAGATACGCAGTATTTT. It yields the protein CASSLRQVTTDTQYF.

The gene calls are TRBV7-2 and TRBJ1-5; D ambiguous. V gave up 1 base and J gave up 3 bases, with 7 bases separating them. The CDR3 is 14 amino acids. Looked up from germline, CDR1 is SGHTA and CDR2 is FQGNSA. CDR3 bases: TGTGCCAGCAGCTTAGTGGCTGCCAATCAGCCCCAGCATTTT. Residues: CASSLVAANQPQHF.

In its sample, this clonotype was seen a few times. DNA of the CDR3: TGTGCCAGCAGTTACCTGTTCGGCCCCTCCTACGAGCAGTACTTC. It translates to CASSYLFGPSYEQYF. The J gene is TRBJ2-7, the V gene TRBV6-5, with D unresolved. This CDR3 contains 15 residues. CDR1 is MNHEY and CDR2 is SVGAGI in the germline V gene. Trimming pared 2 bases from V and 0 bases from J, leaving 11 bases between.

This clonotype was detected ten times or more. The gene calls are TRBV3-1 and TRBJ1-2, with 7 nucleotides matching TRBD1. The J segment lost 4 bases and the V segment lost 7 bases, leaving 12 bases of the junction unmatched. This CDR3 is 15 amino acids long. Germline V lookup: CDR1 LGHDT, CDR2 YNNKEL (reference sequence). As DNA, the CDR3 is TGTGCCAGCACCTCAAGGGGGCAGGGAACCTATGGCTACACCTTC. As protein: CASTSRGQGTYGYTF.

The CDR3: CSARGTGGSGGYTF. For the CDR3, the DNA is TGCAGTGCTAGAGGGACAGGGGGCTCCGGTGGCTACACCTTC. The chain uses TRBV20-1 and TRBJ1-2, with 11 bases lining up with TRBD1. Trimming took 1 base from V and 7 from J; bases not matched to a gene: 5. The CDR3 has 14 residues. The germline V gene encodes CDR1 DFQATT and CDR2 SNEGSKA (reference sequence).

This clonotype occurred a few times. V usage is TRBV5-1 and J usage is TRBJ2-1; 8 nucleotides agree with TRBD2. Germline CDR1 reads SGHRS; CDR2 reads YFSETQ. Trimming took 4 bases from V and 7 from J; bases not matched to a gene: 10. The CDR3 sequence is 15 residues long. The DNA of the CDR3 is TGCGCCAGCAGCCAGCGGGGGCGGGAGAGGAATGAGCAGTTCTTC. This codes for CASSQRGRERNEQFF.